Below are 31 T cell receptor beta chains sequenced from a single sample in a study of glioma-infiltrating T cells. Using RNA template, CDR3s of TCR alpha and beta were amplified with iRepertoire arm-PCR. TCRdb used MiXCR to reprocess the multiplex PCR reads, holding one entry per CDR3 protein. Among 15,000 to 20,000 distinct CDR3 sequences listed, 58% were seen once. What was sequenced was glioma tissue, nonneoplastic brain tissue, or PBMCs (not recorded which). The origin of the receptors is a human donor with low-grade glioma or glioblastoma, undergoing nonglioma brain surgery, or in good health (not recorded which).

The chain employs TRBV3-1 and TRBJ1-2; unclear D gene. CDR3 length: 12 residues. V was pared by 1 base and J by 5 bases, with 5 bases between. Per germline, CDR1 LGHDT and CDR2 YNNKEL (reference sequence). This CDR3 is CASSQGKYGYTF. CDR3 nucleotide sequence: TGTGCCAGCAGCCAAGGGAAGTATGGCTACACCTTC.

The V and J genes are TRBV20-1 and TRBJ2-1; D is perhaps TRBD2 (6 bases). The V end lost 4 bases, the J end lost 10 bases, and 11 bases lay between the germline ends. There are 11 residues in the CDR3. The germline V gene encodes CDR1 DFQATT and CDR2 SNEGSKA (reference sequence). For the CDR3, the DNA is TGCAGTGCTAATCAGCGGGCGGAGCAGTTCTTC. Translating gives CSANQRAEQFF.

In regard to this clonotype: The junction shows a germline mismatch at one end, possibly a read error. This chain connects TRBV24-1 to TRBJ2-1; D possibly matches TRBD1 or TRBD2 (5 bases each). The V gene's germline CDR1 is KGHDR and CDR2 SFDVKD. The length of the CDR3 is 13 residues. CDR3 in DNA: TGTGCCACACGAGGGGCATACTACAATAAGCAGTTCTTC. Translated: CATRGAYYNKQFF.

The rearrangement uses TRBV6-2 or TRBV6-3 and TRBJ1-1; D is unclear. CDR3 length equals 12 residues. Trimming removed 2 bases from V and 10 bases from J, with 11 bases in between. Germline V gene sequence: CDR1 MNHEY, CDR2 SVGEGT. CDR3: CASSYSPRIAFF. The CDR3 nucleotides are TGTGCCAGCAGTTACAGCCCCCGGATAGCTTTCTTT.

This clonotype was counted only a few times. This rearrangement joins TRBV25-1 to TRBJ1-1; a weak D match, TRBD1 (5 bases). Germline CDR1 and CDR2: MGHDK and SYGVNS. The CDR3 spans 14 residues. Trimming shortened V by 1 base and J by 6 bases, and 12 bases separated the two germline ends. CDR3 protein: CASSEWDRRAEAFF. CDR3 nucleotide sequence: TGTGCCAGCAGTGAATGGGACCGCCGGGCTGAAGCTTTCTTT.

The chain uses TRBV27 and TRBJ1-1; D unclear. CDR3 length: 12 residues. In germline, CDR1 is MNHEY, CDR2 SMNVEV (reference sequence). Trimming left V 5 bases short and J 0 bases short, with 4 bases between. CDR3 amino acids: CASSPLNTEAFF. The CDR3, as DNA: TGTGCCAGCAGTCCCTTGAACACTGAAGCTTTCTTT.

The chain has TRBV29-1 and TRBJ2-7; D is unclear. The germline V gene has CDR1 SQVTM and CDR2 ANQGSEA. The CDR3 covers 11 residues. V dropped 6 bases and J dropped 0 bases, with 6 bases sitting between them. The DNA of the CDR3 is TGCAGCGTCGAGTACTCCTACGAGCAGTACTTC. It codes for CSVEYSYEQYF.

In this sample, this clonotype turned up many times. The chain links TRBV20-1 to TRBJ1-3; D unresolved. This CDR3 region has 15 residues. Germline loops: CDR1 DFQATT, CDR2 SNEGSKA (reference sequence). V was cut by 3 bases and J by 0 bases, with 12 bases left in between. The CDR3: CSASRGFSSGNTIYF. In DNA form, the CDR3 reads TGCAGTGCTAGCCGGGGTTTCTCCTCTGGAAACACCATATATTTT.

The chain carries TRBV6-1 and TRBJ2-7; no clear D gene. V shed 7 bases and J shed 6 bases, with 19 bases lying between them. Germline CDR1 is MNHNS and CDR2 is SASEGT. CDR3 length: 14 amino acids. The CDR3 sequence: CASTEGGPLTEQYF. CDR3 sequence (DNA): TGTGCCAGCACCGAAGGTGGACCATTGACCGAGCAGTACTTC.

CDR3 region: CVSSEGEGGVHYEQYF. In DNA, the CDR3 is TGTGTTAGCAGTGAAGGAGAAGGAGGGGTCCACTACGAGCAGTACTTC. V usage is TRBV25-1 and J usage is TRBJ2-7; TRBD2 might be the D (6 bases). The CDR3 sequence is 16 residues long. Per germline, CDR1 MGHDK and CDR2 SYGVNS.

V and J are TRBV7-2 and TRBJ1-1; D is ambiguous. The CDR3 is made up of 16 amino acids. Germline V gene lookup returns CDR1 SGHTA and CDR2 FQGNSA. V lost 2 bases to trimming and J lost 1 base, with 14 bases between them. DNA for the CDR3: TGTGCCAGCAGCTTACCCCTGACTGGGAGGAACACTGAAGCTTTCTTT. Amino acid sequence: CASSLPLTGRNTEAFF.

The CDR3 nucleotides read TGCAGCGTTGCGCCAGGGGCCCAGGCCGAAAAACTGTTTTTT. Protein sequence: CSVAPGAQAEKLFF. The chain carries TRBV29-1 and TRBJ1-4, with D perhaps TRBD1 (6 bases). Trimming shortened V by 4 bases and J by 8 bases, and 17 bases separated the two germline ends. The V gene's germline CDR1 is SQVTM and CDR2 ANQGSEA. This CDR3 has 14 amino acids.

The rearrangement joins TRBV6-5 to TRBJ2-1; D possibly corresponds to TRBD2 (5 bases). V was trimmed by 6 bases and J by 0 bases, leaving 9 bases between them. Germline V lookup: CDR1 MNHEY, CDR2 SVGAGI. The CDR3 is 14 residues long. This CDR3 reads CASSSGLSYNEQFF. The CDR3 bases are TGTGCCAGCAGCTCCGGACTCTCCTACAATGAGCAGTTCTTC.

The chain links TRBV20-1 to TRBJ1-2; TRBD1 agrees at 7 bases. CDR1 and CDR2 from the germline V gene are DFQATT and SNEGSKA (reference sequence). The CDR3 is 12 amino acids. The trim removed 6 bases at V and 5 bases at J, leaving 6 bases unmatched. The CDR3 protein is CSAVTGVYGYTF. The DNA for the CDR3 is TGCAGTGCAGTAACAGGGGTTTATGGCTACACCTTC.

The chain carries TRBV6-2 or TRBV6-3 and TRBJ2-1; 11 bases match TRBD2. CDR3 length equals 15 residues. CDR1 and CDR2 (germline): MNHEY, SVGEGT. The J segment lost 4 bases and the V segment lost 4 bases, leaving 3 bases of the junction unmatched. CDR3 protein: CASSLGTSGYNEQFF. The DNA for the CDR3 is TGTGCCAGCAGTTTAGGGACTAGCGGTTACAATGAGCAGTTCTTC.

This clonotype was detected many times. This chain uses TRBV4-1 with TRBJ1-6; a weak D match, TRBD1 (5 bases). The CDR3 is 15 amino acids. Germline-derived CDR1 and CDR2 are MGHRA and YSYEKL. Trimming pared 1 base from V and 7 bases from J, leaving 11 bases between. The CDR3: CASSQGETANSPLHF. The CDR3 nucleotides read TGCGCCAGCAGCCAAGGTGAGACAGCAAATTCACCCCTCCACTTT.

The rearrangement uses TRBV7-2 and TRBJ2-3, with 10 bases that match TRBD2. Unmatched junction bases numbered 8, after V lost 6 bases and J lost 2 bases. The CDR3 runs 16 residues. Germline CDR1 is SGHTA and CDR2 is FQGNSA. CDR3 bases: TGTGCCAGCAGTCCTAGTAGCGGGAGGCCCACAGATACGCAGTATTTT. Its translation: CASSPSSGRPTDTQYF.

The V call is TRBV4-1, the J call TRBJ1-2, with D uncertain. Germline values: CDR1 MGHRA, CDR2 YSYEKL. The CDR3 sequence is 12 residues long. V gave up 5 bases and J gave up 7 bases, with 11 bases separating them. The CDR3 DNA reads TGCGCCAGCAGCACGCGTAATGGTGGCTACACCTTC. Translated: CASSTRNGGYTF.

The chain is built from TRBV7-2 and TRBJ1-4; 7 bases fit TRBD1. Germline V gene lookup returns CDR1 SGHTA and CDR2 FQGNSA. The CDR3 spans 15 residues. The V and J ends lost 1 base and 4 bases, in that order; junction bases with no gene match: 3. CDR3 region: CASSLVTGVNEKLFF. CDR3 bases: TGTGCCAGCAGCTTAGTAACAGGGGTTAATGAAAAACTGTTTTTT.

V gene TRBV6-6 combines with J gene TRBJ2-1; D gene ambiguous. The CDR3 has 13 residues. Germline V gene data show CDR1 as MNHNY and CDR2 as SVGAGI (reference sequence). V was shortened by 10 bases and J by 4 bases, with 14 bases between the two germline ends. This CDR3 reads CAISEDPYNEQFF. As DNA, the CDR3 is TGTGCCATCTCAGAGGACCCTTACAATGAGCAGTTCTTC.

This clonotype was seen a handful of times. J is TRBJ1-4 and V is TRBV18; D not certain. This CDR3 is built from 13 residues. The ends were cut back, 3 bases at V and 8 bases at J, with 10 bases in the middle. Germline V gene data show CDR1 as KGHSH and CDR2 as LQKENI. The CDR3, as DNA: TGTGCCAGCTCACCTCTCCGGAGGGAAAAACTGTTTTTT. Residues: CASSPLRREKLFF.

The chain carries TRBV7-8 and TRBJ2-3, with a tentative D call TRBD2 (5 bases). Germline CDR1 and CDR2: SGHVS and FQNEAQ. Trimming shortened V by 5 bases and J by 1 base, and 13 bases separated the two germline ends. The CDR3 consists of 15 residues. As DNA, the CDR3 is TGTGCCAGCAGCCACGGGATTCCTCGCACAGATACGCAGTATTTT. This encodes CASSHGIPRTDTQYF.

The gene calls are TRBV2 and TRBJ2-7; D is ambiguous. CDR3 length: 13 amino acids. Germline V gene data show CDR1 as SNHLY and CDR2 as FYNNEI. V lost 7 bases to trimming and J lost 0 bases, with 10 bases between them. CDR3 sequence (DNA): TGTGCCAGCATGAGCGTCGTCTCCTACGAGCAGTACTTC. Its protein is CASMSVVSYEQYF.

J is TRBJ2-3 and V is TRBV28; 7 nucleotides line up with TRBD2. Germline values: CDR1 MDHEN, CDR2 SYDVKM. The CDR3 runs to 15 residues. The J segment lost 6 bases and the V segment lost 5 bases, leaving 11 bases of the junction unmatched. The CDR3 sequence: CASSLLREGRDTQYF. The CDR3 coding sequence is TGTGCCAGCAGTCTCCTAAGGGAGGGCCGTGATACGCAGTATTTT.

This chain connects TRBV20-1 to TRBJ2-3; D is unresolved. The CDR3 is made up of 14 amino acids. Germline lookup yields CDR1 DFQATT and CDR2 SNEGSKA (reference sequence). The V end lost 0 bases, the J end lost 0 bases, and 7 bases lay between the germline ends. CDR3 nucleotides: TGCAGTGCTAGAGAACGATTTAGCACAGATACGCAGTATTTT. Its protein is CSARERFSTDTQYF.

Regarding this clonotype: The junction departs from germline at one end; a sequencing error may be responsible. The chain employs TRBV6-1 and TRBJ2-7; no reliable D call. This CDR3 spans 13 amino acids. The germline gives CDR1 MNHNS, CDR2 SASEGT. The CDR3 region is CASSRMERYEHYF. The DNA for the CDR3 is TGTGCCAGCAGCCGAATGGAAAGATACGAGCATTACTTC.

This clonotype was recorded at least ten times. This rearrangement joins TRBV6-1 to TRBJ2-2; 8 bases line up with TRBD2. From germline, CDR1 is MNHNS and CDR2 SASEGT. The V segment lost 4 bases and the J segment 6 bases; nucleotides outside the gene matches: 4. This CDR3 is 14 amino acids long. CDR3 in amino acids: CASSGGLGAGELFF. The CDR3 DNA is TGTGCCAGCAGTGGGGGACTAGGAGCCGGGGAGCTGTTTTTT.

The chain recombines TRBV20-1 with TRBJ1-1; tentatively, D is TRBD1 (6 bases). With 5 bases removed from V and 5 bases from J, the gap between germline ends came to 24 bases. CDR3 size: 16 residues. Per the germline V gene, CDR1 is DFQATT and CDR2 is SNEGSKA (reference sequence). This chain's CDR3 is CSASTPTGLEGTEAFF. Here the CDR3 DNA reads TGCAGTGCTTCGACCCCGACAGGCCTCGAGGGGACTGAAGCTTTCTTT.

This chain connects TRBV6-1 to TRBJ1-1, with D perhaps TRBD1 (5 bases). CDR1 and CDR2 (germline): MNHNS, SASEGT. The CDR3 is made up of 11 amino acids. Trimming removed 6 bases from V and 8 bases from J, with 10 bases in between. CDR3 DNA: TGTGCCAGCAGCCGGGGGAGGGAAGCTTTCTTT. Protein sequence: CASSRGREAFF.

The CDR3 is CASSFSRSYEQYF. CDR3 DNA: TGTGCCAGCAGCTTCTCCAGAAGCTACGAGCAGTACTTC. V usage is TRBV11-2 and J usage is TRBJ2-7; D remains unclear. V was cut by 3 bases and J by 3 bases, with 9 bases left in between. The CDR3 is 13 residues long. Germline values: CDR1 SGHAT, CDR2 FQNNGV. The full variable domain, with the rest looked up from reference TRBV11-2 and TRBJ2-7, is EAGVAQSPRYKIIEKRQSVAFWCNPISGHATLYWYQQILGQGPKLLIQFQNNGVVDDSQLPKDRFSAERLKGVDSTLKIQPAKLEDSAVYLCASSFSRSYEQYFGPGTRLTVT.

J is TRBJ2-7 and V is TRBV6-2 or TRBV6-3; D is unclear. V was trimmed by 2 bases and J by 11 bases, leaving 13 bases between them. Germline assignment: CDR1 MNHEY and CDR2 SVGEGT. This CDR3 contains 12 residues. CDR3 DNA sequence: TGTGCCAGCAGTTACGGCGACTCCATGGAGTACTTC. Residues: CASSYGDSMEYF.